This is a list of T cell receptor beta chains from one sample in a study of Graves' ophthalmopathy and Graves' hyperthyroidism. One entry per CDR3 protein, called by TCRdb with MiXCR from the multiplex PCR reads. The sample includes around 1,000,000 distinct CDR3 sequences, 36% of them seen just once. Sequencing used peripheral blood or thyroid tissue (not recorded which). All receptors derive from an adult man with Graves' hyperthyroidism. CDR3s include the opening cysteine and the closing phenylalanine or tryptophan. A D gene is named only where the DNA matches it firmly. Clone sizes are given selectively: once, few, many, or a class where the clone is expanded.

DNA: TGCAGTGCGGCGGGACAGGTAAACAATCAGCCCCAGCATTTT; CDR3: CSAAGQVNNQPQHF; V: TRBV20-1; D: TRBD1; J: TRBJ1-5; size: many
DNA: TGCGCCAGCAGCTTGTTAGGGAGGGATTCAGAGACCCAGTACTTC; CDR3: CASSLLGRDSETQYF; V: TRBV5-1; D: TRBD2; J: TRBJ2-5; size: .
DNA: TGTGCCAGCAGGGACCGGACAAGCTCTGGGGCCAACGTCCTGACTTTC; CDR3: CASRDRTSSGANVLTF; V: TRBV6-5; D: .; J: TRBJ2-6; size: many
DNA: TGTGCCAGCAGCTTAGAACAGCTTAATGAAAAACTGTTTTTT; CDR3: CASSLEQLNEKLFF; V: TRBV11-2; D: .; J: TRBJ1-4; size: many
DNA: TGTGCCAGCAGCCAAGGATCGCGACAGAGGAGCAATCAGCCCCAGCATTTT; CDR3: CASSQGSRQRSNQPQHF; V: TRBV4-2; D: .; J: TRBJ1-5; size: few
DNA: TGTGCCAGCAGCCCACCGCGGCCAACGCAGGAGACCCAGTACTTC; CDR3: CASSPPRPTQETQYF; V: TRBV2; D: .; J: TRBJ2-5; size: .
DNA: TGTGCCTGGAGGCGGGTTCCTGGAAACACCATATATTTT; CDR3: CAWRRVPGNTIYF; V: TRBV7-8; D: .; J: TRBJ1-3; size: .
DNA: TGTGCCAGCAGTCGGCAACAGGGGTACGAGCAGTACTTC; CDR3: CASSRQQGYEQYF; V: TRBV12-3/TRBV12-4; D: TRBD1; J: TRBJ2-7; size: many
DNA: TGTGCCAGCAGCCCATTGGATAGTAGTCAGAGCACAGATACGCAGTATTTT; CDR3: CASSPLDSSQSTDTQYF; V: TRBV4-2; D: .; J: TRBJ2-3; size: .
DNA: TGTGCCAGCAGTTACGGTTTCGCTAACACCGGGGAGCTGTTTTTT; CDR3: CASSYGFANTGELFF; V: TRBV6-5; D: .; J: TRBJ2-2; size: few
DNA: TGTGCCAGCAGCTGGGCCGTTAATGAAAAACTGTTTTTT; CDR3: CASSWAVNEKLFF; V: TRBV7-9; D: .; J: TRBJ1-4; size: many
DNA: TGTGCCAGCAGCCAAGATATAAGACGGGACGGAGCCGCGGGGGCCTATGGCTACACCTTC; CDR3: CASSQDIRRDGAAGAYGYTF; V: TRBV3-1; D: .; J: TRBJ1-2; size: .
DNA: TGTGCCATCAGTAACGGCTACGAGCAGTACTTC; CDR3: CAISNGYEQYF; V: TRBV10-3; D: .; J: TRBJ2-7; size: many
DNA: TGTGCCAGTAAAAGAAGTAACTCTGGAAACACCATATATTTT; CDR3: CASKRSNSGNTIYF; V: TRBV6-5; D: .; J: TRBJ1-3; size: .
DNA: TGTGCCAGCGAGGAGGGTGGCTACACCTTC; CDR3: CASEEGGYTF; V: TRBV25-1; D: .; J: TRBJ1-2; size: many
DNA: TGTGCCAGCAGCCCGGGACAGGGATCACCCCCCCACTTT; CDR3: CASSPGQGSPPHF; V: TRBV7-8; D: TRBD1; J: TRBJ1-6; size: .
DNA: TGTGCCAGCAGCCGCAACACCGGGACCCCGGGCACCGGGGAGCTGGTTTTT; CDR3: CASSRNTGTPGTGELVF; V: TRBV7-9; D: .; J: TRBJ2-2; size: .
DNA: TGTGCCACCAGCAGCCCAAAGCGTGGGGGTGGTGGCTACACCTTC; CDR3: CATSSPKRGGGGYTF; V: TRBV15; D: .; J: TRBJ1-2; size: once
DNA: TGTGCCAGCAGTACCACCGGGGGGACAGATAATTCACCCCTCCACTTT; CDR3: CASSTTGGTDNSPLHF; V: TRBV12-3/TRBV12-4; D: TRBD1; J: TRBJ1-6; size: .
DNA: TGTGCCAGCAGCACCCTTGGCAATCAGCCCCAGCATTTT; CDR3: CASSTLGNQPQHF; V: TRBV6-5; D: .; J: TRBJ1-5; size: .
DNA: TGCAGTGCTAGGCCTCTTAGGGGGCAGTACTTC; CDR3: CSARPLRGQYF; V: TRBV20-1; D: .; J: TRBJ2-7; size: .
DNA: TGCAGTGCTAGACCCTGGACTAGTGACTACGAGCAGTACTTC; CDR3: CSARPWTSDYEQYF; V: TRBV20-1; D: TRBD2; J: TRBJ2-7; size: .
DNA: TGTGCCAGCAGTTACCTGGGGGGCAGTCAGCCCCAGCATTTT; CDR3: CASSYLGGSQPQHF; V: TRBV6-5; D: .; J: TRBJ1-5; size: .
DNA: TGTGCCATCAAGGGGGGGCCGACCTCCTACGAGCAGTACTTC; CDR3: CAIKGGPTSYEQYF; V: TRBV10-3; D: .; J: TRBJ2-7; size: many
DNA: TGTGCCTGGAGTTTTAGGGGCAATCAGCCCCAGCATTTT; CDR3: CAWSFRGNQPQHF; V: TRBV30; D: .; J: TRBJ1-5; size: .
DNA: TGCGCCAGCAGCCCCCAGGGAGGTTCTGGGGCCAACGTCCTGACTTTC; CDR3: CASSPQGGSGANVLTF; V: TRBV4-1; D: .; J: TRBJ2-6; size: few
DNA: TGTGCCAGCAGAACCGGGACAGGGATCCCTGAAGCTTTCTTT; CDR3: CASRTGTGIPEAFF; V: TRBV6-5; D: TRBD1; J: TRBJ1-1; size: .
DNA: TGTGCCACCAGCAGAGATCATGGACCCTCATTATCACCCCTCCACTTT; CDR3: CATSRDHGPSLSPLHF; V: TRBV15; D: .; J: TRBJ1-6; size: .
DNA: TGTGCCAGCAGTCCATACGCCATTCCCAATTCACCCCTCCACTTT; CDR3: CASSPYAIPNSPLHF; V: TRBV27; D: .; J: TRBJ1-6; size: few
DNA: TGTGCCAGCAGCCAAAACAGGCTGGGCGAGCAGTACTTC; CDR3: CASSQNRLGEQYF; V: TRBV11-2; D: .; J: TRBJ2-7; size: .
DNA: TGCAGTGCTAGTGACCGGGGAGGGGATGAAAAACTGTTTTTT; CDR3: CSASDRGGDEKLFF; V: TRBV20-1; D: .; J: TRBJ1-4; size: many
DNA: TGTGCCAGCAGCTTAGGGGCTGGGGCCAACGTCCTGACTTTC; CDR3: CASSLGAGANVLTF; V: TRBV5-1; D: .; J: TRBJ2-6; size: many
DNA: TGTGCCAGCAGTGAAACCTACAGGGTCCGGCGGCATTTT; CDR3: CASSETYRVRRHF; V: TRBV2; D: .; J: TRBJ1-5; size: .
DNA: TGTGCCAGCAGCCGGTTTTTGGCAGGAGACGGGGCCGAGCAGTACTTC; CDR3: CASSRFLAGDGAEQYF; V: TRBV12-3/TRBV12-4; D: .; J: TRBJ2-7; size: .
DNA: TGCGCCAGCAGCCAGGACAGGTTCGCCAATCAGCCCCAGCATTTT; CDR3: CASSQDRFANQPQHF; V: TRBV4-1; D: TRBD1; J: TRBJ1-5; size: .
DNA: TGTGCCAGTAGAATACCGGGAGCGAACACTGAAGCTTTCTTT; CDR3: CASRIPGANTEAFF; V: TRBV28; D: .; J: TRBJ1-1; size: few
DNA: TGTGCCAGCACCGGGACAGGGGACCTCTATGGCTACACCTTC; CDR3: CASTGTGDLYGYTF; V: TRBV12-3/TRBV12-4; D: TRBD1; J: TRBJ1-2; size: .
DNA: TGTGCCAGCACCTCTCGCACCTATGGCTACACCTTC; CDR3: CASTSRTYGYTF; V: TRBV15; D: .; J: TRBJ1-2; size: .
DNA: TGTGCCAGTAGTGATGACTCTCCCCGGCCCCAGCATTTT; CDR3: CASSDDSPRPQHF; V: TRBV19; D: .; J: TRBJ1-5; size: many
DNA: TGTGCCAGCAGCTCCTCGCAGGGTGACGAGCAGTACTTC; CDR3: CASSSSQGDEQYF; V: TRBV7-6; D: .; J: TRBJ2-7; size: few
DNA: TGTGCCAGCAGCTTAGAGGCTCTGGTTGGCAACACTGAAGCTTTCTTT; CDR3: CASSLEALVGNTEAFF; V: TRBV7-2; D: .; J: TRBJ1-1; size: .
DNA: TGCAGTGCACAGGGGACTTTAGACTCCTACGAGCAGTACTTC; CDR3: CSAQGTLDSYEQYF; V: TRBV20-1; D: .; J: TRBJ2-7; size: .
DNA: TGCGCCAGCAGCCAAGATCTTAGGACTCAGCTTTCCACCGGGGAGCTGTTTTTT; CDR3: CASSQDLRTQLSTGELFF; V: TRBV4-3; D: .; J: TRBJ2-2; size: .
DNA: TGTGCCAGCAGAAATACACCAGCAACTAATGAAAAACTGTTTTTT; CDR3: CASRNTPATNEKLFF; V: TRBV12-3/TRBV12-4; D: .; J: TRBJ1-4; size: .
DNA: TGTGCCAGCAGCTACGACAGGCGCGTTCAAGTAGCAAAAGAGACCCAGTACTTC; CDR3: CASSYDRRVQVAKETQYF; V: TRBV7-2; D: .; J: TRBJ2-5; size: few
DNA: TGTGCCAGCAGTTTTCCCGACCGGGACAGGGGGCGCCTTGGGGCCAACGTCCTGACTTTC; CDR3: CASSFPDRDRGRLGANVLTF; V: TRBV12-3/TRBV12-4; D: TRBD1; J: TRBJ2-6; size: .
DNA: TGTGCCAGCAGCTTAAGCGGGAGTACGACCGGGGAGCTGTTTTTT; CDR3: CASSLSGSTTGELFF; V: TRBV7-3; D: TRBD2; J: TRBJ2-2; size: many
DNA: TGTGCCACCAGCCCAGGGCAGGGCTACTACGAGCAGTACTTC; CDR3: CATSPGQGYYEQYF; V: TRBV15; D: .; J: TRBJ2-7; size: .
DNA: TGCGCCAGCAGCCAAGATACAGGGGGCGCCTATGGCTACACCTTC; CDR3: CASSQDTGGAYGYTF; V: TRBV4-3; D: TRBD1; J: TRBJ1-2; size: many
DNA: TGTGCCAGCAGCTTAGATGGGCCTTTGGATCCCCAGCATTTT; CDR3: CASSLDGPLDPQHF; V: TRBV7-2; D: .; J: TRBJ1-5; size: many
DNA: TGCAGTGCTAGAGAAAGGGCAAAATGGAACACTGAAGCTTTCTTT; CDR3: CSARERAKWNTEAFF; V: TRBV20-1; D: .; J: TRBJ1-1; size: .